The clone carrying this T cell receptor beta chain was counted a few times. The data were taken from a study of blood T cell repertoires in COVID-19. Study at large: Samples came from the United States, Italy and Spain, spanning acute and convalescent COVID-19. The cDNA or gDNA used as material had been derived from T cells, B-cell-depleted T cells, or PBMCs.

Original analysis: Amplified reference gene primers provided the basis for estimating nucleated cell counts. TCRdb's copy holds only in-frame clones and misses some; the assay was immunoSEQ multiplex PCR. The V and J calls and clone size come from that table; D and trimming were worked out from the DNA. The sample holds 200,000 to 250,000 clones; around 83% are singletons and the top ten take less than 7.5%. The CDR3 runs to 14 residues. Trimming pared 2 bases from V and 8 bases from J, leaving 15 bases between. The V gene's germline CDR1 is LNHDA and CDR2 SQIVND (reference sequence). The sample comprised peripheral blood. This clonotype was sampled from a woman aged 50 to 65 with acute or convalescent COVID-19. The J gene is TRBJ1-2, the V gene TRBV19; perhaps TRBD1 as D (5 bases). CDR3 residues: CASSIKGLLLGYTF. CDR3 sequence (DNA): TGTGCCAGTAGTATAAAGGGACTCCTTCTGGGCTACACCTTC.